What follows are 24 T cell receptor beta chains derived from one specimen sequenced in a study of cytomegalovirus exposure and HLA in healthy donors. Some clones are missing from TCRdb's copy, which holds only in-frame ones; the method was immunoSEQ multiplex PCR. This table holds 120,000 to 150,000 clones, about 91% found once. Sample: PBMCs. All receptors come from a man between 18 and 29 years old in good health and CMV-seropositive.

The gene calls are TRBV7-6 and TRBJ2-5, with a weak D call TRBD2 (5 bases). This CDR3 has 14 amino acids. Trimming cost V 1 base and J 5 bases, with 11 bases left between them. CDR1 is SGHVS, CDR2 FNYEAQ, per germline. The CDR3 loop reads CASSLETGWETQYF. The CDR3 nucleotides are TGTGCCAGCAGCTTAGAAACGGGGTGGGAGACCCAGTACTTC.

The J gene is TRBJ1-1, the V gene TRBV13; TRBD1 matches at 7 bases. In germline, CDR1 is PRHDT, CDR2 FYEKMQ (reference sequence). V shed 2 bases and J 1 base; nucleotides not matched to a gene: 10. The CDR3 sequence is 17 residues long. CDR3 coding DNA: TGTGCCAGCAGCTTATATTACAGGGGCGAGGGGAACACTGAAGCTTTCTTT. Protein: CASSLYYRGEGNTEAFF.

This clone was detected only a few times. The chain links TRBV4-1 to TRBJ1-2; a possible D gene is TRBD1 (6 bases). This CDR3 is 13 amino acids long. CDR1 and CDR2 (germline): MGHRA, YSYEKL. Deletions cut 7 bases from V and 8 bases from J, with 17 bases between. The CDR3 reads CASTRPGDIGYTF. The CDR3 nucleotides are TGCGCCAGCACCCGGCCAGGGGACATAGGCTACACCTTC.

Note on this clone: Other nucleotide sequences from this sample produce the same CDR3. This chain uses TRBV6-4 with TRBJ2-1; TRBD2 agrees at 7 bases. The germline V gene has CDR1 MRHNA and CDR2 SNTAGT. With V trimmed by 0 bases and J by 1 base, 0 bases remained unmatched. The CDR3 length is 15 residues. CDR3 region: CASSDSAGSYNEQFF. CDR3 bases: TGTGCCAGCAGTGACTCAGCGGGGTCCTACAATGAGCAGTTCTTC.

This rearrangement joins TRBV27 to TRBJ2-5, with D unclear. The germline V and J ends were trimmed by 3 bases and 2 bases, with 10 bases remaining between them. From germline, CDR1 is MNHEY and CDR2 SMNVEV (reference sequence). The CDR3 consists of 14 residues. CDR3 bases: TGTGCCAGCAGTTTTATGGCAGGTCAAGAGACCCAGTACTTC. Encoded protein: CASSFMAGQETQYF.

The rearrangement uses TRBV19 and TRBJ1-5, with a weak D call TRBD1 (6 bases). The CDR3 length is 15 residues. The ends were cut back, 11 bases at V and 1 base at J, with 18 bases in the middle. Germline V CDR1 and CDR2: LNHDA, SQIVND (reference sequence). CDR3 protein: CACNTGTPSNQPQHF. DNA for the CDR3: TGTGCCTGTAATACCGGGACACCGAGCAATCAGCCCCAGCATTTT.

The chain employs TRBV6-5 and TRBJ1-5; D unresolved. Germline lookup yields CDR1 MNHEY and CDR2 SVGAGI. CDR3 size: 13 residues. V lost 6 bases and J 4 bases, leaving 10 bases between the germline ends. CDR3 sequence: CASRPHYNQPQHF. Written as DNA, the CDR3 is TGTGCCAGCAGGCCTCACTATAATCAGCCCCAGCATTTT.

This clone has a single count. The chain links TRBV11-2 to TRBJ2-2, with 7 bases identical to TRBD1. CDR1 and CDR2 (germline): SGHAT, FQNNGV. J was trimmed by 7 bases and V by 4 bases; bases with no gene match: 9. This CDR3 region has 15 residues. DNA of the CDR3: TGTGCCAGCAGCTCTTCCAGGGGGTTGGGCGGGGAGCTGTTTTTT. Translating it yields CASSSSRGLGGELFF.

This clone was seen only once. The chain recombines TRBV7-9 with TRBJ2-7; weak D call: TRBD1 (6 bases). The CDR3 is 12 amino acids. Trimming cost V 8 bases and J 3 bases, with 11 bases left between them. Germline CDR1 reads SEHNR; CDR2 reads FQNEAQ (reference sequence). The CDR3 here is CASSDSSYEQYF. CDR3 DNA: TGTGCCAGCTCGGACAGTAGCTACGAGCAGTACTTC.

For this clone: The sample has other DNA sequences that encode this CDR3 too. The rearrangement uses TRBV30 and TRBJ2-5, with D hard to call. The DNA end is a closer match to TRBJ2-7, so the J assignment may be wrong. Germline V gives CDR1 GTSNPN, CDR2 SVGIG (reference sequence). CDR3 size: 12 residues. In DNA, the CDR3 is TGTGCCTGGAGTGCCGGTTCCTACGAGCAGTACTTC. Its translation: CAWSAGSYEQYF.

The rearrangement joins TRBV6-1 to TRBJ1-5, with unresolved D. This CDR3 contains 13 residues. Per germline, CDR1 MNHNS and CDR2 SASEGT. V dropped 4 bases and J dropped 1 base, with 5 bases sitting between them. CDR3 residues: CASSVLSNQPQHF. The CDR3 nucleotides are TGTGCCAGCAGTGTTCTGAGCAATCAGCCCCAGCATTTT.

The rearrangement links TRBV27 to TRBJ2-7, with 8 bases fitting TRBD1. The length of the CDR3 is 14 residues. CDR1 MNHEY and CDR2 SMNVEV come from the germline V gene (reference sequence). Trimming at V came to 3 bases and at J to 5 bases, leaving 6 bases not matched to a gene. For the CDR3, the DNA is TGTGCCAGCAGTTTCCGGGACAGGCTCGACGAGCAGTACTTC. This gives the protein CASSFRDRLDEQYF.

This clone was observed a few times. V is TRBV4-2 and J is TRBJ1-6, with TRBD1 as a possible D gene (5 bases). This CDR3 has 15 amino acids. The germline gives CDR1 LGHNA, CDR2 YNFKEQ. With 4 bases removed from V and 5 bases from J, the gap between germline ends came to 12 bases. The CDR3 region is CASSPLDRDNSPLHF. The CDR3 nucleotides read TGTGCCAGCAGCCCCTTAGACAGAGATAATTCACCCCTCCACTTT.

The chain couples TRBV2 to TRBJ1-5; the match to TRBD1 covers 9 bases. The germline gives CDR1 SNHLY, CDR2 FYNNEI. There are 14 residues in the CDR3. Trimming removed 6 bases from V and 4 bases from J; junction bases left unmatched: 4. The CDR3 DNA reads TGTGCCAGCAGACCAGACAGGGGGAATCAGCCCCAGCATTTT. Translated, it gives CASRPDRGNQPQHF.

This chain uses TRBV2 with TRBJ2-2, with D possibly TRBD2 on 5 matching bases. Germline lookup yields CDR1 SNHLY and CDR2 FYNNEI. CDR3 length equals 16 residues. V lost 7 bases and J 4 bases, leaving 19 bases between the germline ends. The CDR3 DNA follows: TGTGCCAGCACCAGAAGCGGTCCCACCCCCACCGGGGAGCTGTTTTTT. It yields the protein CASTRSGPTPTGELFF.

CDR3 sequence reads: CASSRGPAEAFF. In DNA form, the CDR3 reads TGTGCCAGTAGTAGGGGCCCCGCTGAAGCTTTCTTT. The chain links TRBV19 to TRBJ1-1; D might be TRBD1 (5 bases). The length of the CDR3 is 12 residues. The ends were cut back, 4 bases at V and 6 bases at J, with 9 bases in the middle. Germline assignment: CDR1 LNHDA and CDR2 SQIVND (reference sequence).

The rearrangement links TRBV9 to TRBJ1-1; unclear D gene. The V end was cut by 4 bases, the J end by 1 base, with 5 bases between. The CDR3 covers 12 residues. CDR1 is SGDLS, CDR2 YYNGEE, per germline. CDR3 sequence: CASSPRNTEAFF. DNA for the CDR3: TGTGCCAGCAGCCCGAGGAACACTGAAGCTTTCTTT.

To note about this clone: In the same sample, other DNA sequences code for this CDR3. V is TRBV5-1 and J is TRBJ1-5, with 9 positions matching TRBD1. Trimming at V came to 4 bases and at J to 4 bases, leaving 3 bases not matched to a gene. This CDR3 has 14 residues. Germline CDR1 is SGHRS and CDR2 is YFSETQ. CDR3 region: CASSPGTGNQPQHF. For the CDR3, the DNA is TGCGCCAGCAGCCCCGGGACAGGGAATCAGCCCCAGCATTTT.

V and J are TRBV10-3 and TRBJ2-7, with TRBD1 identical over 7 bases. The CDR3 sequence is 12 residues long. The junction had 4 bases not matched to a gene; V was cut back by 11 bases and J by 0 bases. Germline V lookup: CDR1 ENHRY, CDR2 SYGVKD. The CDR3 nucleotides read TGTGCCGGCCAGGGGGACTCCTACGAGCAGTACTTC. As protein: CAGQGDSYEQYF.

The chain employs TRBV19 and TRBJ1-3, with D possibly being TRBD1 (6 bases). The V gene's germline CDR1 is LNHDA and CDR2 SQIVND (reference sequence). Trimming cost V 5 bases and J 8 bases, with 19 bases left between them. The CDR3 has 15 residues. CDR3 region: CASSAAQGLLDTIYF. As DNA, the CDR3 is TGTGCCAGTAGTGCCGCACAGGGTCTTCTAGACACCATATATTTT.

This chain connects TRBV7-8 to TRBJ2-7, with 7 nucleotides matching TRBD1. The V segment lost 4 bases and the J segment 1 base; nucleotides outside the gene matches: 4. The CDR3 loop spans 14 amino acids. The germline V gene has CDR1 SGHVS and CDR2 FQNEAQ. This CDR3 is CASSSGTASYEQYF. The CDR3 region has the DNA TGTGCCAGCAGCTCCGGGACAGCTTCCTACGAGCAGTACTTC.

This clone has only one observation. As DNA, the CDR3 is TGTGCCAGTAGTATACTTGCGAACACCGGGGAGCTGTTTTTT. Protein sequence: CASSILANTGELFF. This chain uses TRBV19 with TRBJ2-2; no reliable D call. The CDR3 runs to 14 residues. Trimming pared 2 bases from V and 0 bases from J, leaving 4 bases between. The V gene's germline CDR1 is LNHDA and CDR2 SQIVND (reference sequence).

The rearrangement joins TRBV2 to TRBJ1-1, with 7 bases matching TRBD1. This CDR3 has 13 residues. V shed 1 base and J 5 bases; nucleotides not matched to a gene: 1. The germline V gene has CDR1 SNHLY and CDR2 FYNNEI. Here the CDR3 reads CASSEDRGTEAFF. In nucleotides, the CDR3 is TGTGCCAGCAGTGAAGACAGGGGAACTGAAGCTTTCTTT.

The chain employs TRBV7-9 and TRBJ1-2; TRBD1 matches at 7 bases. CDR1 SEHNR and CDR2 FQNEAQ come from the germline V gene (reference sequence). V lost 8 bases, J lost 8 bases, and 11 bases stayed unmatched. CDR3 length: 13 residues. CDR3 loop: CASSPGDRYGYTF. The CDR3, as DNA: TGTGCCAGCTCCCCCGGGGACAGATACGGCTACACCTTC.